This T cell receptor beta chain was observed in a study of blood T cell repertoires in COVID-19. Study at large: There were acute and convalescent COVID-19 samples, and they came from the United States, Italy and Spain.

Original handling: The authors estimated nucleated cell counts from reference gene primer amplification. Sequencing used immunoSEQ multiplex PCR; TCRdb keeps in-frame clones, though not all of them. V and J calls and clone size are copied from that table; D and trimming were computed from the DNA. Here the sample spans 250,000 to 300,000 clones, approximately 80% being singletons. Only one count was recorded for this clone. The germline V and J ends were trimmed by 4 bases and 3 bases, with 14 bases remaining between them. The CDR3 totals 16 residues. From germline, CDR1 is SGDLS and CDR2 YYNGEE. The chain combines TRBV9 with TRBJ1-6; a weak D match, TRBD1 (6 bases). This clonotype originated in a woman aged 55-70 years with active or convalescent COVID-19. Material for sequencing was peripheral blood. In nucleotides, the CDR3 is TGTGCCAGCAGCCCCTACAAGGGGGACTATAATTCACCCCTCCACTTT. It translates to CASSPYKGDYNSPLHF.